The 25 T cell receptor beta chains reported below all come from one sample, sequenced in a study of follicular helper T cells after annual influenza vaccination. Assay used: immunoSEQ multiplex PCR; TCRdb lists only in-frame clones, some missing. The table records some 10,000 clones, around 82% of them present only once. Time point specified: 2014-2015 season, 7 days after vaccination. This material consisted of CXCR5- memory CD4+ T cells sorted from blood, taken 7 days after influenza vaccination. All receptors come from an adult who received the influenza vaccine.

The chain has TRBV28 and TRBJ2-7; no firm D call. V lost 6 bases to trimming and J lost 6 bases, with 12 bases between them. The CDR3 consists of 12 residues. Germline CDR1 is MDHEN and CDR2 is SYDVKM. This CDR3 reads CASSPPWSEQYF. The CDR3 DNA reads as TGTGCCAGCAGCCCCCCCTGGTCCGAGCAGTACTTC.

This chain uses TRBV6-1 with TRBJ2-3; 11 bases match TRBD2. From germline, CDR1 is MNHNS and CDR2 SASEGT. V shed 4 bases and J 2 bases; nucleotides not matched to a gene: 8. The CDR3 is made up of 17 amino acids. The CDR3 is CASSALLAGAATDTQYF. DNA for the CDR3: TGTGCCAGCAGTGCTCTACTAGCGGGGGCCGCCACAGATACGCAGTATTTT.

The chain links TRBV6-6 to TRBJ1-6; a possible D gene is TRBD1 (5 bases). This CDR3 spans 14 amino acids. Looked up from germline, CDR1 is MNHNY and CDR2 is SVGAGI (reference sequence). Trimming cost V 2 bases and J 7 bases, with 9 bases left between them. CDR3 bases: TGTGCCAGCAGTTACCCCAACAGGAATTCACCCCTCCACTTT. Its translation: CASSYPNRNSPLHF.

This chain uses TRBV10-3 with TRBJ2-7; the D gene is possibly TRBD1 (5 bases). The CDR3 runs 14 residues. Trimming stripped 3 bases from V and 4 bases from J, with 13 bases between. Germline V gene sequence: CDR1 ENHRY, CDR2 SYGVKD. CDR3 DNA: TGTGCCATCAGTGATGGGCAGGGTCGGTACGAGCAGTACTTC. This encodes CAISDGQGRYEQYF.

The table lists this clone with a count of one. This chain links TRBV11-2 with TRBJ2-2, with D perhaps TRBD2 (5 bases). Per germline, CDR1 SGHAT and CDR2 FQNNGV. The CDR3 runs 16 residues. The ends were cut back, 5 bases at V and 4 bases at J, with 17 bases in the middle. CDR3 in DNA: TGTGCCAGCAGCCCCCGCAGCGGATCTGGCACCGGGGAGCTGTTTTTT. This translates into CASSPRSGSGTGELFF.

V is TRBV7-2 and J is TRBJ2-7, with 8 bases fitting TRBD2. J lost 0 bases, V lost 1 base, and 2 bases had no gene match. CDR3 length equals 15 residues. Germline loops: CDR1 SGHTA, CDR2 FQGNSA. The CDR3 DNA reads TGTGCCAGCAGCTTAGGCGGGGGGCTCTCCTACGAGCAGTACTTC. This gives the protein CASSLGGGLSYEQYF.

The chain couples TRBV5-6 to TRBJ1-2; a weak D match, TRBD1 (6 bases). CDR1 is SGHDT and CDR2 is YYEEEE in the germline V gene. CDR3 length equals 13 residues. Trimming cost V 4 bases and J 4 bases, with 11 bases left between them. The CDR3: CASSQDRRYGYTF. The CDR3, as DNA: TGTGCCAGCAGCCAGGACAGACGCTATGGCTACACCTTC.

The sample holds a few counts of this clone. The DNA of the CDR3 is TGTGCCAGCAGTACTAGCGGGAGGGGCGAGCAGTACTTC. Translated, it gives CASSTSGRGEQYF. This rearrangement joins TRBV2 to TRBJ2-7, with 13 bases that match TRBD2. This CDR3 has 13 residues. J gave up 6 bases and V 5 bases, and 1 base lay outside the gene matches. Germline loops: CDR1 SNHLY, CDR2 FYNNEI.

The chain links TRBV4-3 to TRBJ2-1; no clear D gene. CDR3 length: 13 amino acids. V dropped 0 bases and J dropped 10 bases, with 10 bases sitting between them. In germline, CDR1 is LGHNA, CDR2 YSLEER. CDR3 DNA: TGCGCCAGCAGCCAAGATTTTGCTCGCGAGCAGTTCTTC. This gives the protein CASSQDFAREQFF.

This chain uses TRBV9 with TRBJ1-1; 8 nucleotides agree with TRBD1. V shed 4 bases, J shed 5 bases, and the junction held 10 bases outside the gene matches. Germline V gene data show CDR1 as SGDLS and CDR2 as YYNGEE. The CDR3 covers 15 residues. This chain's CDR3 is CASSPSGQGFTEAFF. CDR3 nucleotides: TGTGCCAGCAGCCCTAGTGGACAGGGCTTTACTGAAGCTTTCTTT.

The V call is TRBV6-5, the J call TRBJ1-5; no clear D. Trimming removed 7 bases from V and 0 bases from J, with 13 bases in between. CDR3 length equals 15 residues. Germline CDR1 and CDR2: MNHEY and SVGAGI. CDR3 sequence: CASTNSGDSNQPQHF. The CDR3 nucleotides are TGTGCCAGCACAAACTCGGGAGATAGCAATCAGCCCCAGCATTTT.

This clone was seen a handful of times. V is TRBV27 and J is TRBJ1-6, with a weak D call TRBD1 (6 bases). CDR1 is MNHEY, CDR2 SMNVEV, per germline (reference sequence). The CDR3 totals 14 residues. The V end was cut by 3 bases, the J end by 9 bases, with 12 bases between. CDR3 sequence: CASSFNRAASPLHF. In DNA, the CDR3 is TGTGCCAGCAGTTTTAACAGGGCGGCTTCACCCCTCCACTTT.

This CDR3 reads CASSQLQSNYGYTF. The CDR3 DNA reads TGCGCCAGCAGCCAACTACAGAGCAACTATGGCTACACCTTC. This chain uses TRBV4-1 with TRBJ1-2, with D uncertain. Germline assignment: CDR1 MGHRA and CDR2 YSYEKL. The V and J ends lost 2 bases and 2 bases respectively, with 9 bases between them. The CDR3 is 14 amino acids.

V is TRBV15 and J is TRBJ1-2; tentative D call: TRBD1 (6 bases). Trimming removed 0 bases at V and 6 bases at J, with 20 bases between. This CDR3 comprises 17 residues. The germline V gene has CDR1 LNHNV and CDR2 YYDKDF (reference sequence). Written as DNA, the CDR3 is TGTGCCACCAGCAGAGATCCCCCCGACAGGCAGGGGCATGGCTACACCTTC. Amino acids: CATSRDPPDRQGHGYTF.

The genes are TRBV6-5 and TRBJ2-7; D is possibly TRBD1 (6 bases). V lost 6 bases, J lost 1 base, and 7 bases lay in between. The germline CDR1 and CDR2 sequences are MNHEY and SVGAGI. This CDR3 has 12 residues. The CDR3 here is CASSDRSYEQYF. DNA of the CDR3: TGTGCCAGCAGCGACAGGTCCTACGAGCAGTACTTC.

The genes are TRBV18 and TRBJ2-5; 7 nucleotides agree with TRBD2. The germline CDR1 and CDR2 sequences are KGHSH and LQKENI. The V and J ends lost 6 bases and 6 bases, in that order; junction bases with no gene match: 7. This CDR3 spans 13 amino acids. The CDR3 nucleotides read TGTGCCAGCTCTTCCGGGACTACCCAGACCCAGTACTTC. It is translated as CASSSGTTQTQYF.

This chain uses TRBV11-2 with TRBJ1-3, with TRBD1 as a possible D gene (5 bases). The V end was cut by 2 bases, the J end by 3 bases, with 11 bases between. The germline V gene has CDR1 SGHAT and CDR2 FQNNGV. The CDR3 runs 15 residues. The CDR3 sequence: CASSLLQGIGNTIYF. CDR3 in DNA: TGTGCCAGCAGCTTACTCCAGGGAATTGGAAACACCATATATTTT.

This chain joins TRBV11-3 and TRBJ2-1; 10 bases line up with TRBD2. V shed 5 bases and J 4 bases; nucleotides not matched to a gene: 5. Germline CDR1 reads SGHNT; CDR2 reads YENEEA. The CDR3 is made up of 15 amino acids. In DNA form, the CDR3 reads TGTGCCAGCAGCAGCGGACTAGCGGAGTACAATGAGCAGTTCTTC. It translates to CASSSGLAEYNEQFF. The full variable domain, completed using reference TRBV11-3 and TRBJ2-1, is EAGVVQSPRYKIIEKKQPVAFWCNPISGHNTLYWYLQNLGQGPELLIRYENEEAVDDSQLPKDRFSAERLKGVDSTLKIQPAELGDSAVYLCASSSGLAEYNEQFFGPGTRLTVL.

The genes are TRBV18 and TRBJ2-5, with a possible D match to TRBD1 (5 bases). V was clipped by 4 bases and J by 2 bases, with 8 bases between them. Germline V gene data show CDR1 as KGHSH and CDR2 as LQKENI. CDR3 length equals 13 residues. CDR3 sequence (DNA): TGTGCCAGCTCACAGGGGTTACAAGAGACCCAGTACTTC. It specifies CASSQGLQETQYF.

The rearrangement joins TRBV5-6 to TRBJ1-5; D uncertain. The CDR3 has 13 residues. Germline V gene sequence: CDR1 SGHDT, CDR2 YYEEEE. V shed 2 bases and J shed 9 bases, with 12 bases lying between them. The CDR3 region has the DNA TGTGCCAGCAGCTTCACCCCCTCCGGGCCCCAGCATTTT. It encodes CASSFTPSGPQHF.

The V and J genes are TRBV7-3 and TRBJ2-1, with 15 bases lining up with TRBD2. V was pared by 5 bases and J by 13 bases, with 6 bases of the junction left unmatched. The CDR3 spans 14 residues. The germline gives CDR1 SGHTA, CDR2 FQGTGA. CDR3 sequence (DNA): TGTGCCAGCAGCCTCGGACTAGCGGGGGGGCCTCAGTTCTTC. Translation gives CASSLGLAGGPQFF.

The chain carries TRBV18 and TRBJ1-2; D ambiguous. CDR1 KGHSH and CDR2 LQKENI come from the germline V gene. Trimming removed 0 bases from V and 8 bases from J, with 13 bases in between. This CDR3 region has 14 residues. The CDR3 spells CASSPPERGLGYTF. CDR3 DNA sequence: TGTGCCAGCTCACCACCGGAACGAGGATTGGGCTACACCTTC.

This chain links TRBV28 with TRBJ2-7, with TRBD2 matching over 8 bases. In germline, CDR1 is MDHEN, CDR2 SYDVKM. Losses at the gene ends were 5 bases for V and 3 bases for J; bases not matched to a gene: 15. There are 17 residues in the CDR3. The CDR3 DNA reads as TGTGCCAGCAGTGAGGCAGTTAGGGTCGGGGGGGGCTACGAGCAGTACTTC. Its protein product is CASSEAVRVGGGYEQYF. Filled out from reference TRBV28 and TRBJ2-7, the complete variable domain reads DVKVTQSSRYLVKRTGEKVFLECVQDMDHENMFWYRQDPGLGLRLIYFSYDVKMKEKGDIPEGYSVSREKKERFSLILESASTNQTSMYLCASSEAVRVGGGYEQYFGPGTRLTVT.

The CDR3 DNA sequence: TGTGCCACCCTAGCGGGGGGAAACAATGAGCAGTTCTTC. Its translation is CATLAGGNNEQFF. The chain carries TRBV18 and TRBJ2-1, with 11 bases that match TRBD2. Looked up from germline, CDR1 is KGHSH and CDR2 is LQKENI. The CDR3 contains 13 residues. V shed 10 bases and J 5 bases; nucleotides not matched to a gene: 4.

The V gene is TRBV2, the J gene TRBJ1-5; a possible D gene is TRBD1 (5 bases). The CDR3 totals 15 residues. Trimming shortened V by 3 bases and J by 7 bases, and 16 bases separated the two germline ends. Germline V gene lookup returns CDR1 SNHLY and CDR2 FYNNEI. The CDR3 nucleotides read TGTGCCAGCAGTGATTCAGGCAAAAGGGGCCAGCCCCAGCATTTT. Residues: CASSDSGKRGQPQHF.